This TCR beta chain emerged from a study of CXCR3 chemokines and chemotherapy response in bladder cancer. One entry per CDR3 protein results from TCRdb running MiXCR on the PCR reads. In the table there are about 13,000 distinct CDR3 sequences, around 11% of which are singletons. Trimming removed 6 bases from V and 9 bases from J, with 21 bases in between. CDR3 length: 16 amino acids. Germline CDR1 reads MNHNS; CDR2 reads SASEGT. Sample share makes this clonotype medium-sized. The chain joins TRBV6-1 to TRBJ1-6, with a possible D match to TRBD1 (5 bases). The sequence came from a human donor with bladder cancer that did not respond to neoadjuvant chemotherapy. This specimen was taken from a patient whose treatment included neoadjuvant chemotherapy. The CDR3: CASRGEGSPIGSPLHF. DNA for the CDR3: TGTGCCAGCAGGGGGGAAGGATCCCCGATTGGTTCACCCCTCCACTTT.